This T cell receptor (beta chain) derives from a study of CD8 T cells in Susac syndrome. The study's findings and limits: It was acknowledged by the study that relatively few individuals were included in its TCR sequencing and HLA analysis.

The germline V and J ends were trimmed by 5 bases and 0 bases, with 11 bases remaining between them. The CDR3 is made up of 14 amino acids. Germline V gene data show CDR1 as SQVTM and CDR2 as ANQGSEA. Reverse transcription of roughly 0.5 to 1 ug RNA was carried out with random hexamers. Multiplex immunoSEQ PCR targeted 54 Vbeta and 13 Jbeta TCR beta segments. TCRdb processed the immunoSEQ multiplex PCR reads anew with MiXCR; each CDR3 protein has one entry. The sample lists a few hundred thousand distinct CDR3 sequences; about nine tenths were seen once. TCR beta from blood CD8+ and CD4+ T cells was sequenced. The multiple sclerosis controls consisted of treatment-naive patients with relapsing-remitting disease, either stable or active. About this clonotype: Its cognate antigen is unknown.

Sequencing input: CD8+ T cells from PBMCs. The chain combines TRBV29-1 with TRBJ2-1; D not resolved. The TCR originated in a human donor with multiple sclerosis. The CDR3 sequence is CSVQADYSYNEQFF. The CDR3 coding sequence is TGCAGCGTTCAGGCCGATTACTCCTACAATGAGCAGTTCTTC.